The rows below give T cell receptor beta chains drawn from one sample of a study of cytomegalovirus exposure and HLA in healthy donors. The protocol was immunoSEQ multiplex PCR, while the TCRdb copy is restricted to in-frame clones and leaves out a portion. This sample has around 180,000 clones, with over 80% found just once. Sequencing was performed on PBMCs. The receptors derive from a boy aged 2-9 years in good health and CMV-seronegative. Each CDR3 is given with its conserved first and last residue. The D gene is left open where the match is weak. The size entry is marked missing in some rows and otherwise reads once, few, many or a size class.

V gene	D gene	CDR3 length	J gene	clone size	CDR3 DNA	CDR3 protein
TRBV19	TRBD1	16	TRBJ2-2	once	TGTGCCAGTAGTGCTCGGACAGGGTCGGGCACCGGGGAGCTGTTTTTT	CASSARTGSGTGELFF
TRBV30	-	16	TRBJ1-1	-	TGTGCCTGGAGTCAACCCTCACTCAGGGGGAACACTGAAGCTTTCTTT	CAWSQPSLRGNTEAFF
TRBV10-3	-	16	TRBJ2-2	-	TGTGCCATCAGTGAGTCGGGCGCGTTGAACACCGGGGAGCTGTTTTTT	CAISESGALNTGELFF
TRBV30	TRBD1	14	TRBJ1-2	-	TGTGCCTGGAGTCCCCGGGACAGGGGGCTTGGCTACACCTTC	CAWSPRDRGLGYTF
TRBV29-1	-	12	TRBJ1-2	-	TGCAGCGTTGCCTTGGGGAGCTATGGCTACACCTTC	CSVALGSYGYTF
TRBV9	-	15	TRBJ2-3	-	TGTGCCAGCAGCGTAGGTGGACTAAGCACAGATACGCAGTATTTT	CASSVGGLSTDTQYF
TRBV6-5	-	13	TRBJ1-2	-	TGTGCCAGCAGGGAGGAACAGAACTATGGCTACACCTTC	CASREEQNYGYTF
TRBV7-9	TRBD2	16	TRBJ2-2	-	TGTGCCAGCAGCCCCCGGACTAGCGGGAACACCGGGGAGCTGTTTTTT	CASSPRTSGNTGELFF
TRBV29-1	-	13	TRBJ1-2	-	TGCAGCGCCCACCCGGCAGGGAACTATGGCTACACCTTC	CSAHPAGNYGYTF
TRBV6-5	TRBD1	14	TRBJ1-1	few	TGTGCCAGCAGCCGACCCGGGACAGGGGTTAAAGCTTTCTTT	CASSRPGTGVKAFF
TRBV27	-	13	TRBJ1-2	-	TGTGCCAGTTCCTGGGACACCAACTATGGCTACACCTTC	CASSWDTNYGYTF
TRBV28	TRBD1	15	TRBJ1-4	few	TGTGCCAGCAGCCAGGACAGGGGAGCTAATGAAAAACTGTTTTTT	CASSQDRGANEKLFF
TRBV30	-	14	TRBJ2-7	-	TGTGCCTGGAGTGTAATCGGCAGGGAATACGAGCAGTACTTC	CAWSVIGREYEQYF
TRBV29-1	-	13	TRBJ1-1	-	TGCAGCGTTGAAGTGGGAGGTGGCACTGAAGCTTTCTTT	CSVEVGGGTEAFF
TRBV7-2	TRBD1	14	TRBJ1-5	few	TGTGCCAGCAGCTTGGACAGGGCGGATCAGCCCCAGCATTTT	CASSLDRADQPQHF
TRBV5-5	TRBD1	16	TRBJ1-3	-	TGTGCCAGCAGCTGGGGACAGGGGGCAACTGGAAACACCATATATTTT	CASSWGQGATGNTIYF
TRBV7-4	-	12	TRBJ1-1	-	TGTGCCAGCCGCCGCCCGTTACATGAAGCTTTCTTT	CASRRPLHEAFF
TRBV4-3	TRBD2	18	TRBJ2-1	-	TGCGCCAGCAGCCAAGCGTACCCAGGAGCGGGGGGGTACAATGAGCAGTTCTTC	CASSQAYPGAGGYNEQFF
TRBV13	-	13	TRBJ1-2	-	TGTGCCAGCAGCTCCGACAGCGATGATGGCTACACCTTC	CASSSDSDDGYTF
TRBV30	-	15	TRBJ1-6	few	TGTGCCTGGAGTGTAGGCGGAGGGAATAATTCACCCCTCCACTTT	CAWSVGGGNNSPLHF
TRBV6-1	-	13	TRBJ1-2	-	TGTGCCAGCAGTGATAACAGTAACTATGGCTACACCTTC	CASSDNSNYGYTF
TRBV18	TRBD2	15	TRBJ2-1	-	TGTGCCAGCTCACCATCTGCTAGCGGCTACAATGAGCAGTTCTTC	CASSPSASGYNEQFF
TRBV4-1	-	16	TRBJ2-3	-	TGCGCCAGCAGCCACCCGAATAGCGGATCCACAGATACGCAGTATTTT	CASSHPNSGSTDTQYF
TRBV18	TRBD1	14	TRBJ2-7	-	TGTGCCAGCTCACCGACAGGGGGGGCCTACGAGCAGTACTTC	CASSPTGGAYEQYF
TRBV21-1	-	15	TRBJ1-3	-	TGTGCCAGCAGCAAAGGGCGGAGAGTTGGAAACACCATATATTTT	CASSKGRRVGNTIYF
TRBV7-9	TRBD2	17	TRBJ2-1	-	TGTGCCAGCAGCTCGCCGGTGGGGGGAGGGCTATACGATGAGCAGTTCTTC	CASSSPVGGGLYDEQFF
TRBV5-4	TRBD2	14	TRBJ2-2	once	TGTGCCAGCAGACAACGGGGGGGCGCCGGGGAGCTGTTTTTT	CASRQRGGAGELFF
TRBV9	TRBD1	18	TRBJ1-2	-	TGTGCCAGCAGGCCAATGACCGGGACAGGGCCCAGTGGGTATGGCTACACCTTC	CASRPMTGTGPSGYGYTF
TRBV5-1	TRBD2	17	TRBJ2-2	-	TGCGCCAGCAGCTCGCTGGGAACTAGCGGGAGCGCCGGGGAGCTGTTTTTT	CASSSLGTSGSAGELFF
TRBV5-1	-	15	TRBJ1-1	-	TGCGCCAGCAGCACCCCCGGGGAGCCGAACACTGAAGCTTTCTTT	CASSTPGEPNTEAFF
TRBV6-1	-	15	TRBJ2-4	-	TGTGCCAGCAGTGGGACTATCATAGCCAAAAACATTCAGTACTTC	CASSGTIIAKNIQYF
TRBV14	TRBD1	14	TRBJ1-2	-	TGTGCCAGCAGCCAAAGACAGGGGATCGATGGCTACACCTTC	CASSQRQGIDGYTF
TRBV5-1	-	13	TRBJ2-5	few	TGCGCCAGCAGTTGGGGGGATCAAGAGACCCAGTACTTC	CASSWGDQETQYF
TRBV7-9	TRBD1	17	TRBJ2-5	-	TGTGCCAGCAGCTTATGGCTCGTACAGGGGTCAGTAGAGACCCAGTACTTC	CASSLWLVQGSVETQYF
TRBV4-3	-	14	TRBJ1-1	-	TGCGCCAGCAGCCTAGAGCTAGTGAACACTGAAGCTTTCTTT	CASSLELVNTEAFF
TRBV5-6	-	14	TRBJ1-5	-	TGTGCCAGCAGCTCCATAAGCGATTCTCAGCCCCAGCATTTT	CASSSISDSQPQHF
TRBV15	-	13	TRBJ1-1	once	TGTGCCACCAGCAGAGCTCCGAACACTGAAGCTTTCTTT	CATSRAPNTEAFF
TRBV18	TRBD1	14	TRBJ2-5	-	TGTGCCAGCTCGCTACAGGGGGCACGGGAGACCCAGTACTTC	CASSLQGARETQYF
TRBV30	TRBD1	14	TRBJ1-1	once	TGTGCCTGGAGTGACCTCACAGGGGGCACTGAAGCTTTCTTT	CAWSDLTGGTEAFF
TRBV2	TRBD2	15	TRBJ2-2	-	TGTGCCAGCAGTAGACTAGCGGGAGGACCCGGGGAGCTGTTTTTT	CASSRLAGGPGELFF
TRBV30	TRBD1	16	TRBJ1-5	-	TGTGCCTGGAGCCCTAGGGCCTTGACAGGGGATCAGCCCCAGCATTTT	CAWSPRALTGDQPQHF
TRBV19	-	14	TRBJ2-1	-	TGTGCCAGTAGTAAGAGCGGCCCTGGCGATGAGCAGTTCTTC	CASSKSGPGDEQFF
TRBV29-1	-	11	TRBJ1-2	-	TGCAGCGTTGACAGGGGCTATGGCTACACCTTC	CSVDRGYGYTF
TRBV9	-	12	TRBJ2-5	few	TGTGCCAGCAGCGTAGTCCGAGAGACCCAGTACTTC	CASSVVRETQYF
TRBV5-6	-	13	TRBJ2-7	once	TGTGCCAGCAGCCTGGGTTCCAGGGACGAGCAGTACTTC	CASSLGSRDEQYF
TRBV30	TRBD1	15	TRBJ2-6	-	TGTGCCTGGAGTACAGGGGTATCTGGGGCCAACGTCCTGACTTTC	CAWSTGVSGANVLTF
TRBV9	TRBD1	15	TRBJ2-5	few	TGTGCCAGCAGCGCCCGGGACAGGGGACAAGAGACCCAGTACTTC	CASSARDRGQETQYF
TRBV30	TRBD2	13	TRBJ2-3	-	TGTGCCTGTAGTAGCGGGGGCACAGATACGCAGTATTTT	CACSSGGTDTQYF
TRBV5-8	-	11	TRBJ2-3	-	TGTGCCAGCAGCAAGGGACTTACGCAGTATTTT	CASSKGLTQYF
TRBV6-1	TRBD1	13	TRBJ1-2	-	TGTGCCAGCCGGGGGACAGCTATGTGGGGCTACACCTTC	CASRGTAMWGYTF
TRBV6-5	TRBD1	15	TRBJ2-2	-	TGTGCCAGCAGAACTTCCGGGACAGGCACCGGGGAGCTGTTTTTT	CASRTSGTGTGELFF
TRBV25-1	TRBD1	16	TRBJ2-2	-	TGTGCCAGCAGTGGGGACAGGGGGAGTTTCACCGGGGAGCTGTTTTTT	CASSGDRGSFTGELFF
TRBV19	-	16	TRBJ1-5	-	TGTGCCAGTAGTAACAAGGGGGGGGGCTGGAATCAGCCCCAGCATTTT	CASSNKGGGWNQPQHF
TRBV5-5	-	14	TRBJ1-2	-	TGTGCCAGCAGCCCCTCCCCGGGGAGCTATGGCTACACCTTC	CASSPSPGSYGYTF
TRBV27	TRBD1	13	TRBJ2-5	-	TGTGCCAGCAGGCTAGACAGGGTGGAGACCCAGTACTTC	CASRLDRVETQYF
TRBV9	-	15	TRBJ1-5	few	TGTGCCAGGGGGGGGAGGGTAAATAGCAATCAGCCCCAGCATTTT	CARGGRVNSNQPQHF
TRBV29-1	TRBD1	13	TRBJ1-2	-	TGCAGCGTTGGCCACCGGGACAGACATGGCTACACCTTC	CSVGHRDRHGYTF
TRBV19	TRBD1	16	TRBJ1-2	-	TGTGCCAGTAGTATTCGGACGACAGGGGCTAACTATGGCTACACCTTC	CASSIRTTGANYGYTF
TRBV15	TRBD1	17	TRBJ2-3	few	TGTGCCACCAGCAGGGGCTTGTCCGGGACAGGGGCCCCTACGCAGTATTTT	CATSRGLSGTGAPTQYF
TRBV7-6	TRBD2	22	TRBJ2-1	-	TGTGCCAGCAGCTTAGGCCTCCGACTAGCGGGAGTACGGCTTCTCACAGGGTGTGAGCAGTTCTTC	CASSLGLRLAGVRLLTGCEQFF